The rows below give T cell receptor beta chains drawn from one sample of a study of CD8 T cells in ankylosing spondylitis. TCRdb ran MiXCR on the 5' RACE reads and lists one entry per CDR3 protein. The sample records about 130,000 distinct CDR3 sequences, 6% to 8.5% being singletons. The sample taken for sequencing was blood, either unsorted or a sorted T cell fraction (not recorded which). These receptors came from a female donor with ankylosing spondylitis or in good health (not recorded which). Both conserved end residues are part of each CDR3. A D gene is named only where the DNA matches it firmly. Clone size is stated in some rows and not others, as once, few, many or a class when expanded.

TRBJ2-1,TRBD2,many,TRBV5-1,TGCGCCAGCAGCATTCTCGGGGGGGCGTACAATGAGCAGTTCTTC,CASSILGGAYNEQFF
TRBJ1-5,.,many,TRBV5-5,TGTGCCAGCAGCCTACAGGATTCCGGGGATCAGCCCCAGCATTTT,CASSLQDSGDQPQHF
TRBJ2-3,.,many,TRBV3-1,TGTGCCAGCAGCCAAGACAGGGACACAGATACGCAGTATTTT,CASSQDRDTDTQYF
TRBJ2-5,.,many,TRBV29-1,TGCAGCGGGGTCGGGGGCCACCAAGAGACCCAGTACTTC,CSGVGGHQETQYF
TRBJ1-5,.,many,TRBV7-8,TGTGCCAGCAGCTCAACAAGGGCACTTAGCAATCAGCCCCAGCATTTT,CASSSTRALSNQPQHF
TRBJ2-1,TRBD2,many,TRBV3-1,TGTGCCAGCAGCCAAGAGCCTAGCGGGTACAATGAGCAGTTCTTC,CASSQEPSGYNEQFF
TRBJ2-7,.,many,TRBV5-1,TGCGCCAGCAGCCCCGTGGCGGGGGCCTCCTACGAGCAGTACTTC,CASSPVAGASYEQYF
TRBJ2-1,TRBD2,.,TRBV18,TGTGCCAGCTCACCATCGAGCGGGGCTCTGGGTGAGCAGTTCTTC,CASSPSSGALGEQFF
TRBJ2-2,.,many,TRBV29-1,TGCAGCGTTGAAGAGGGGCCGACCGGGGAGCTGTTTTTT,CSVEEGPTGELFF
TRBJ2-2,.,many,TRBV5-1,TGCGCCAGCAGCCACCGGACGGGGAGCACCGGGGAGCTGTTTTTT,CASSHRTGSTGELFF
TRBJ1-1,TRBD1,many,TRBV20-1,TGCAGTGCCCCGGGACAGGGATCTAACACTGAAGCTTTCTTT,CSAPGQGSNTEAFF
TRBJ1-2,.,many,TRBV27,TGTGCCAGCAGGTCTTACTATGGCTACACCTTC,CASRSYYGYTF
TRBJ2-1,TRBD2,many,TRBV7-4,TGTGCCAGCAGCCCCGCGGGGATGTGTGGGACTAGCGGGACCAGTGGGTTCTTC,CASSPAGMCGTSGTSGFF
TRBJ2-3,TRBD1,many,TRBV6-1,TGTGCCACCCCGGACAGGGACAAAGATACGCAGTATTTT,CATPDRDKDTQYF
TRBJ2-3,.,many,TRBV5-6,TGTGCCAGCAGCTTGATTCCGAGCAGGGGCACAGATACGCAGTATTTT,CASSLIPSRGTDTQYF
TRBJ2-1,TRBD1,many,TRBV11-2,TGTGCCAGCAGCTTGGTAGTCGGACAGGGTCGATTCTTC,CASSLVVGQGRFF
TRBJ2-5,TRBD1,few,TRBV18,TGTGCCAGCTCACCCTTCGACAGGGCAGAGACCCAGTACTTC,CASSPFDRAETQYF
TRBJ1-3,.,few,TRBV7-9,TGTGCCAGCAGCTCCCCGTCGGCGGAGGGAAACACCATATATTTT,CASSSPSAEGNTIYF
TRBJ2-3,.,many,TRBV7-2,TGTGCCAGCAGCCAAGCCTCTATCACAGATACGCAGTATTTT,CASSQASITDTQYF
TRBJ2-3,.,many,TRBV12-3/TRBV12-4,TGTGCCAGCACCCATCGGCAGGGAACCACAGATACGCAGTATTTT,CASTHRQGTTDTQYF
TRBJ1-4,TRBD1,many,TRBV5-4,TGTGCCAGCAGCTCAACAGGGGGCAGGAGTGAAAAACTGTTTTTT,CASSSTGGRSEKLFF
TRBJ2-7,TRBD1,many,TRBV29-1,TGCAGCGTTAGGGACAGTTACTACGAGCAGTACTTC,CSVRDSYYEQYF
TRBJ1-3,.,.,TRBV5-1,TGCGCCAGCAGCTTGGACGGGGGTCGAGTAGGAAACACCATATATTTT,CASSLDGGRVGNTIYF
TRBJ2-7,.,many,TRBV20-1,TGCAGTGCAAATTCAGGGGCGGGACCCTACGAGCAGTACTTC,CSANSGAGPYEQYF
TRBJ1-2,.,many,TRBV12-2,TGTGCAAGTCGCTTGGGGCGGCAGATCTATGGCTACACCTTC,CASRLGRQIYGYTF
TRBJ1-1,TRBD1,many,TRBV5-1,TGCGCCAGCAGCAATCGACAGGGGGGGAACACTGAAGCTTTCTTT,CASSNRQGGNTEAFF
TRBJ1-1,.,many,TRBV7-9,TGTGCCAGCAGCTCCCGGACCAAGAACACTGAAGCTTTCTTT,CASSSRTKNTEAFF
TRBJ1-1,.,many,TRBV3-1,TGTGCCAGCAGCCAAGAAGTAATGCGGGCCCCGAACACTGAAGCTTTCTTT,CASSQEVMRAPNTEAFF
TRBJ1-1,TRBD1,many,TRBV25-1,TGTGCCAGCACAGGGGGTACGTGGGGTGAAGCTTTCTTT,CASTGGTWGEAFF
TRBJ2-3,TRBD1,many,TRBV3-1,TGTGCCAGCAGCCAAGAGCATCCGGGACAGGGGTTCACAGATACGCAGTATTTT,CASSQEHPGQGFTDTQYF
TRBJ2-3,.,many,TRBV20-1,TGCAGTGCTAGAGTGGACACTAGCACAGATACGCAGTATTTT,CSARVDTSTDTQYF
TRBJ2-7,.,many,TRBV20-1,TGCAGTGCTACCGCCAGTCCCTACGAGCAGTACTTC,CSATASPYEQYF
TRBJ2-3,.,many,TRBV11-1,TGTGCCAGCAGCTCCGGGACGTCTCCTTGGGGCACAGATACGCAGTATTTT,CASSSGTSPWGTDTQYF
TRBJ2-1,.,.,TRBV14,TGTGCCAGCAGCCAAGATTCGAACAATGAGCAGTTCTTC,CASSQDSNNEQFF
TRBJ2-3,.,many,TRBV3-1,TGTGCCAGCAGTCCCGTTGGGGCTAGCACAGATACGCAGTATTTT,CASSPVGASTDTQYF
TRBJ2-7,.,once,TRBV15,TGTGCCACCAGCAGGCCTGGGGGTCGGAGGTACTTC,CATSRPGGRRYF
TRBJ1-1,.,.,TRBV18,TGTGCCAGCTCACCCCGACAGAAGAACACTGAAGCTTTCTTT,CASSPRQKNTEAFF
TRBJ2-1,.,many,TRBV29-1,TGCAGCGTTGAAGTTGCGACATACAATGAGCAGTTCTTC,CSVEVATYNEQFF